The present T cell receptor (beta chain) was sequenced within a study of blood T cell repertoires in COVID-19. CDR1 is KGHDR, CDR2 SFDVKD, per germline. The CDR3 loop spans 14 amino acids. V shed 4 bases, J shed 5 bases, and the junction held 4 bases outside the gene matches. The method was immunoSEQ multiplex PCR; TCRdb's version includes in-frame clones alone and lacks a portion of them. This sample yields about 110,000 clones, of which roughly 81% are seen a single time; under 4% belongs to the top ten. Sequenced material: peripheral blood. The sequence was obtained from a man aged 40-55 years with acute or convalescent COVID-19. The rearrangement links TRBV24-1 to TRBJ1-5; 7 positions agree with TRBD1. The CDR3 DNA follows: TGTGCCACCAGTGAGGAAGGGACAGATCAGCCCCAGCATTTT. Amino acids: CATSEEGTDQPQHF.